Described below is a single TCR beta chain sequence and its context. The clone's antigen remains unknown. Per-nucleotide qualities are absent, and no much larger clonotype sits a single base away. Using the deep immunoSEQ assay, TCR CDR3 regions were amplified from genomic DNA by multiplex PCR. Extracted genomic DNA from each cell subset was spread evenly across all wells of several immunoSEQ 96-well plates, with each plate serving as a replicate. For sorted subsets, approximately 200 ng of genomic DNA, equivalent to some 33,000 T cell genomes, went into each replicate PCR. The purified libraries were quantified using a Qubit 3.0 fluorometer, sized with a Bioanalyzer 2100, and then quantified again using the KAPA Library Quantification kit. Every immunoSEQ 96-well plate was sequenced on a separate single-read 150-cycle Illumina NextSeq 550 flow cell. The original methods were these. The immunoSEQ output contained only junctional sequences without quality scores, so filtering could not match that applied to full-length reads. To assign V/J genes and CDR3, sequences were annotated against IMGT germline references using PyIR, a Python wrapper for IgBLAST v1.9. Reads with weak V/J assignments (E-value above 1e-6), missing CDR3, stop codons, out-of-frame junctions, or ambiguous translated residues were removed. V3J clonotypes were defined by identical inferred V gene, J gene, and CDR3 amino acid sequence. Percentage overlap between repertoires was calculated by dividing the number of shared unique clonotypes by the size of the smaller repertoire. Repertoire richness was assessed with RTK rarefaction, the Chao1 estimator, and Recon v2.1 estimates of unobserved clonotypes. For all TCRbeta clonotypes obtained by the gDNA method from several donors, generation probabilities were computed with OLGA. TCRdb re-hosts the immuneACCESS table, in-frame sequences only. Its copies lack some clones; in the studies checked, an unresolved V gene accounts for under half of them, and the cause for the rest is not known. V and J calls and clone size come straight from that table; D and trimming were deduced from the DNA. This sample has about 2 million clones in its table, and 85% to 95% of those were observed once. Jointly, the top ten make up under 0.15% of the sample.

Donors were healthy HIV-negative adults with no recently reported acute infections or vaccinations. Every donor was a Caucasian adult living in Nashville, Tennessee, USA. Magnetic negative selection was used to enrich CD4+ T cells, after which naive cells were positively selected on CD45RA and the negative fraction became the memory subset. After blood collection by leukapheresis, PBMCs were isolated using Ficoll-Histopaque density gradient centrifugation and then cryopreserved in the vapor phase of liquid nitrogen. Purity and quantity of every magnetically sorted T cell population were checked by analytical flow cytometry. Genomic DNA was isolated from each sorted fraction and quantified by UV absorbance on a Nanodrop 2000c. The data were taken from a study of shared clonotypes between healthy human individuals (dated by TCRdb to 2018 to 2021). Context from the whole study: The cohort included three men and two women between 18 and 49 years of age. For each donor, three plates each were used for CD4 naive and CD4 memory, two plates were used for CD8 naive, and one plate was used for CD8 memory. To estimate repertoire size and how much clonotype sharing occurs between individuals, the study deeply sequenced the blood TCR repertoires of a handful of healthy adults. Different laboratories and diverse techniques were used to prepare libraries and sequence TCR repertoires, to increase sequencing depth and limit assay-specific biases. Leukapheresis yielded between about 0.94 and 10 billion PBMCs per donor.

The CDR3 numbers 15 residues from cysteine through phenylalanine. CDR3 DNA is the only sequence kept; it has 45 bases, read in frame from the first base. CDR1 and CDR2 are drawn from the germline V gene: SNHLY, FYNNEI. V is pared back by 10 bases and J by 2 bases, with 17 bases lying between the germline termini. General study outcomes and caveats: Naive subsets generally had larger estimated clonotype richness than memory subsets. Pairwise subsampling led to the expectation that sequencing depth would affect the degree of clonotype sharing among donors. Incomplete sequencing was indicated by rarefaction of sorted-subset datasets, despite the large sequencing depth. The genetic and exposure-history diversity represented was limited by the small number of donors. When a handful of donors were compared, the shared fraction of clonotypes was about 5% for naive CD4, 3.5% for naive CD8, roughly 2.3% for memory CD4, and 0.35% to 0.4% for memory CD8. Compared with non-shared clonotypes, the clonotypes found in all four sorted-subset donors had higher generation probabilities. Only blood was sampled, and tissue TCR repertoires likely differ from those in blood.

This sequence uses TRBV2 and TRBJ2-2; TRBD2 could be the D gene, as 6 bases match. This TCR was sampled from a man aged 18 to 35 in good health. The specimen sequenced was naive CD4+ T cells sorted from blood. What this sample's cell subset or site label stands for: CD45RA+ positively selected. The DNA is TGTGCCACCCAACGGGAGTGGAGTAACACCGGGGAGCTGTTTTTT. Its protein is CATQREWSNTGELFF.